Here is one T cell receptor beta chain with its context. Its antigen is undetermined. The sample belongs to a study of T cell responses to AZD1222 COVID-19 vaccine. Study information: Investigators merged groups given second doses at roughly 4 or roughly 12 weeks. Whole-study results and caveats: The study found Spike-specific TCR breadth and depth rose after two AZD1222 doses. Repertoires in all cases were sampled only once the peak T cell response had passed. Distributed over spike, vaccine-associated CD4 TCRs predominated at 160-218 and 743-854.

The CDR3 is 16 residues long. The V gene's germline CDR1 is MDHEN and CDR2 SYDVKM. V lost 2 bases to trimming and J lost 5 bases, with 17 bases between them. Here immunoSEQ multiplex PCR was the method, and the copy in TCRdb shows in-frame clones only, minus some. The sample consists of some 130,000 clones, 70% to 90% of them appearing once. This rearrangement joins TRBV28 to TRBJ2-3, with a weak D call TRBD2 (6 bases). The material sequenced was peripheral blood, taken on day 0 of AZD1222 vaccination. The clonotype originates from an adult in good health. CDR3 in amino acids: CASSLPYGSGKDTQYF. The CDR3, as DNA: TGTGCCAGCAGTTTACCGTACGGGAGTGGGAAAGATACGCAGTATTTT.